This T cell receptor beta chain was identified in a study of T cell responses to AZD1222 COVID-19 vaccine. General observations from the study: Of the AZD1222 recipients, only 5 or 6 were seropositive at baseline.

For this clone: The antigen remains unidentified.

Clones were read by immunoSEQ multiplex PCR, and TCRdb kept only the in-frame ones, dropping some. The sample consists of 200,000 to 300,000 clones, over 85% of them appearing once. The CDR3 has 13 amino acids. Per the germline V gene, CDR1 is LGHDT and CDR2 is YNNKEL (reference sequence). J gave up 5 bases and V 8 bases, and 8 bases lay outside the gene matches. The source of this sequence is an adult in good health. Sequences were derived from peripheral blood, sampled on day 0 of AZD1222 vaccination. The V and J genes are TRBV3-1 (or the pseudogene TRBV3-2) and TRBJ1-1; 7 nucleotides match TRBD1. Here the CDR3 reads CASGPTGRTEAFF. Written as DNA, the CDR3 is TGTGCCAGCGGCCCGACAGGGAGGACTGAAGCTTTCTTT.